The present T cell receptor beta chain was sequenced within a study of blood T cell repertoires in COVID-19. Background on the study: Researchers got acute and convalescent COVID-19 samples from the United States, Italy and Spain. Sources were T cells, B-cell-depleted T cells, or PBMCs; the material itself was cDNA or gDNA.

Original processing notes: Counts of nucleated cells, estimated from reference gene primer amplification, were obtained. The method was immunoSEQ multiplex PCR; TCRdb's version includes in-frame clones alone and lacks a portion of them. V and J calls plus clone size are reproduced from that table; the DNA served to infer D and trimming. This sample has roughly 360,000 clones; roughly four fifths occur once, and the top ten carry over 4.5%. This CDR3 has 15 residues. V lost 0 bases to trimming and J lost 2 bases; unmatched junction nucleotides: 4. Per the germline V gene, CDR1 is MGHRA and CDR2 is YSYEKL.

The TCR originated in a woman aged 45-65 years who had recovered from COVID-19. The genes are TRBV4-1 and TRBJ2-7; 7 bases map to TRBD2. Input material: PBMCs or T cells enriched from blood (not recorded which). The CDR3 region is CASSQDWGGAYEQYF. In nucleotides, the CDR3 is TGCGCCAGCAGCCAAGATTGGGGGGGAGCCTACGAGCAGTACTTC.